The 14 T cell receptor beta chains below come from one sample, sequenced in a study of cytomegalovirus exposure and HLA in healthy donors. 60 Vbeta and 13 Jbeta primers were used in PCR. Generated by immunoSEQ multiplex PCR, the TCRdb table keeps only in-frame clones and is missing some. This table has 95,000 to 150,000 clones, about three fifths appearing once. What was sequenced was PBMCs. These receptors were collected from a woman aged 40 to 50 in good health and CMV-seropositive.

The chain has TRBV6-5 and TRBJ1-1; perhaps TRBD1 as D (6 bases). This CDR3 contains 15 residues. CDR1 and CDR2 (germline): MNHEY, SVGAGI. Trimming shortened V by 5 bases and J by 6 bases, and 19 bases separated the two germline ends. CDR3 sequence: CASSVLATGRAEAFF. In DNA form, the CDR3 reads TGTGCCAGCAGTGTCCTGGCCACAGGGAGGGCTGAAGCTTTCTTT.

The chain joins TRBV18 to TRBJ2-3, with D tentatively TRBD1 (6 bases). Germline values: CDR1 KGHSH, CDR2 LQKENI. The CDR3 is 16 amino acids. Trimming pared 2 bases from V and 5 bases from J, leaving 17 bases between. The CDR3 is CASSPRTVNAQDTQYF. CDR3 nucleotide sequence: TGTGCCAGCTCACCAAGGACAGTAAATGCACAAGATACGCAGTATTTT.

In this sample, this clone turned up once. This sequence joins TRBV28 and TRBJ2-1; the D is unclear. There are 18 residues in the CDR3. Per germline, CDR1 MDHEN and CDR2 SYDVKM. V shed 5 bases and J shed 5 bases, with 25 bases lying between them. CDR3: CASSLRPPTVTYNNEQFF. The CDR3 DNA reads as TGTGCCAGCAGTCTAAGACCCCCCACAGTAACTTATAACAATGAGCAGTTCTTC.

The V call is TRBV18, the J call TRBJ2-7; no clear D gene. CDR3 length equals 14 residues. V lost 0 bases to trimming and J lost 5 bases, with 11 bases between them. Germline assignment: CDR1 KGHSH and CDR2 LQKENI. CDR3: CASSPPPNRNEQYF. DNA for the CDR3: TGTGCCAGCTCACCACCGCCGAACAGAAACGAGCAGTACTTC.

The chain combines TRBV5-1 with TRBJ2-2; 8 bases line up with TRBD1. Germline loops: CDR1 SGHRS, CDR2 YFSETQ. This CDR3 has 15 residues. V lost 5 bases and J lost 4; bases outside the gene matches: 7. DNA for the CDR3: TGCGCCAGCAGTCCCGGACAGGGACGCACCGGGGAGCTGTTTTTT. It encodes CASSPGQGRTGELFF.

The J gene is TRBJ1-1, the V gene TRBV7-3; maybe TRBD1 (5 bases). The CDR3 totals 13 residues. Between the trimmed V and J ends, which lost 3 bases and 6 bases, there was a span of 11 bases. Germline V CDR1 and CDR2: SGHTA, FQGTGA. The CDR3 protein is CASSLGLPSEAFF. DNA for the CDR3: TGTGCCAGCAGCTTGGGACTCCCATCTGAAGCTTTCTTT.

This clone was counted between two and nine times. V and J are TRBV7-8 and TRBJ1-5; D possibly corresponds to TRBD1 (6 bases). This CDR3 is built from 16 residues. Germline assignment: CDR1 SGHVS and CDR2 FQNEAQ. The V and J ends lost 5 bases and 6 bases respectively, with 20 bases between them. The CDR3 DNA follows: TGTGCCAGCAGCCTGACAGGCCAGGAGTTTCGTCAGCCCCAGCATTTT. Translating gives CASSLTGQEFRQPQHF.

This chain connects TRBV5-1 to TRBJ1-6; 10 nucleotides match TRBD1. The V segment lost 4 bases and the J segment 9 bases; nucleotides outside the gene matches: 7. The CDR3 has 15 residues. Germline V gene sequence: CDR1 SGHRS, CDR2 YFSETQ. CDR3 bases: TGCGCCAGCAGCATAACCGGGACAGGGGTTTCACCCCTCCACTTT. Protein sequence: CASSITGTGVSPLHF.

This clone was seen once. The chain couples TRBV10-3 to TRBJ2-7; tentatively, D is TRBD1 (9 bases). Germline-derived CDR1 and CDR2 are ENHRY and SYGVKD. The CDR3 contains 15 residues. Trimming took off 6 bases at V and 1 base at J, with 16 bases between the two ends. The CDR3 protein is CAISGGGQGSYEQYF. In nucleotides, the CDR3 is TGTGCCATCAGCGGGGGGGGACAGGGATCCTACGAGCAGTACTTC.

The chain uses TRBV25-1 and TRBJ1-6, with D tentatively TRBD1 (5 bases). The CDR3 has 15 amino acids. Germline CDR1 is MGHDK and CDR2 is SYGVNS. The ends were cut back, 7 bases at V and 10 bases at J, with 20 bases in the middle. The CDR3 DNA reads as TGTGCCAGCACTCGAACGGGGGACGGGAACTCACCCCTCCACTTT. Its translation: CASTRTGDGNSPLHF.

The V call is TRBV7-8, the J call TRBJ1-5, with 11 bases lining up with TRBD1. The CDR3 contains 15 residues. Unmatched junction bases numbered 5, after V lost 4 bases and J lost 6 bases. Per the germline V gene, CDR1 is SGHVS and CDR2 is FQNEAQ. The CDR3 region is CASSSDRGRRQPQHF. CDR3 DNA: TGTGCCAGCAGCTCGGACAGGGGGCGACGTCAGCCCCAGCATTTT.

This chain uses TRBV6-5 with TRBJ1-4; D call uncertain. Germline V gene lookup returns CDR1 MNHEY and CDR2 SVGAGI. V shed 2 bases and J shed 10 bases, with 11 bases lying between them. The CDR3 extends over 13 amino acids. The chain's CDR3 is CASSYDTAAKLFF. CDR3 DNA: TGTGCCAGCAGTTACGACACGGCCGCAAAACTGTTTTTT.

The chain carries TRBV28 and TRBJ1-2; the D is unclear. CDR1 MDHEN and CDR2 SYDVKM come from the germline V gene. The germline V and J ends were trimmed by 6 bases and 4 bases, with 9 bases remaining between them. This CDR3 is built from 12 residues. The CDR3 region has the DNA TGTGCCAGCAGAGATGGGCCCTATGGCTACACCTTC. It translates to CASRDGPYGYTF.

This clone was counted only a few times. The V gene is TRBV28, the J gene TRBJ2-7, with D perhaps TRBD1 (6 bases). This CDR3 is built from 14 residues. The germline CDR1 and CDR2 sequences are MDHEN and SYDVKM. Trimming stripped 2 bases from V and 1 base from J, with 9 bases between. CDR3 DNA sequence: TGTGCCAGCAGTTTAACAGGGAAGTCCTACGAGCAGTACTTC. This sequence encodes CASSLTGKSYEQYF.